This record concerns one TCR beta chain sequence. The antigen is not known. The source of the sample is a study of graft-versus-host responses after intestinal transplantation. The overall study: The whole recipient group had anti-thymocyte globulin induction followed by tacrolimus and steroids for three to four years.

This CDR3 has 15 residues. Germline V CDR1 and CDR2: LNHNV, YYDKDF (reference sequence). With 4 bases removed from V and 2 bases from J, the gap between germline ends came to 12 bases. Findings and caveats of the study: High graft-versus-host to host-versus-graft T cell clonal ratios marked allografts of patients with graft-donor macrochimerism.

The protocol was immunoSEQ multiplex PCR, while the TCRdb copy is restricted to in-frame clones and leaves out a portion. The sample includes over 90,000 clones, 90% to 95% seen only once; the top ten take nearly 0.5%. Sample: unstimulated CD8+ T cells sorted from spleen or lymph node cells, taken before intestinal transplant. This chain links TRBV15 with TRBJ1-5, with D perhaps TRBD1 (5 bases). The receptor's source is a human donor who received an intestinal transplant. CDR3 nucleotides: TGTGCCACCAGCACGGGCAGGGAGGGCAATCAGCCCCAGCATTTT. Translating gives CATSTGREGNQPQHF.